This T cell receptor beta chain is from a study of shared clonotypes between healthy human individuals (dated by TCRdb to the early 2020s). Background on the whole study: A few men and a couple of women, aged 18 to 49 years, made up the cohort. To estimate repertoire size and how much clonotype sharing occurs between individuals, the study deeply sequenced the blood TCR repertoires of five or six healthy adults. Each donor's leukapheresis produced roughly between roughly 0.85 and 10 billion PBMCs. Different laboratories and diverse techniques were used to prepare libraries and sequence TCR repertoires, to increase sequencing depth and limit assay-specific biases. Overall results and qualifications from the work: Pairwise subsampling indicated that sequencing depth was expected to affect the degree of clonotype sharing among donors. Because the study included a small number of donors, the genetic and exposure-history diversity represented was limited. Only blood was sampled, and tissue TCR repertoires likely differ from those in blood.

The donors were healthy, HIV-negative adults who had no recently reported acute infections or vaccinations. Every donor was a Caucasian adult living in Nashville, Tennessee, USA. For unsorted samples, tens of millions of PBMCs were counted, and genomic DNA was extracted using the QIAamp DNA Blood Mini kit. Blood was obtained by leukapheresis, after which PBMCs were separated by Ficoll-Histopaque density gradient centrifugation and cryopreserved in liquid nitrogen vapor phase. This clone was counted between two and nine times. The clone's antigen remains unknown. No base quality values were provided; no much bigger clone lies one nucleotide off. Using the deep immunoSEQ assay, TCR CDR3 regions were amplified from genomic DNA by multiplex PCR. Extracted genomic DNA from each cell subset was distributed evenly across all wells of several immunoSEQ 96-well plates, and each plate was treated as a replicate. For unsorted PBMC, 300 ng genomic DNA, equal to 25,000 to 35,000 T cell genomes, was loaded into each replicate PCR. Genomic DNA from unsorted PBMC was sequenced over ten immunoSEQ deep assay plates. Purified libraries were measured with a Qubit 3.0 fluorometer, size-checked on a Bioanalyzer 2100, and measured again with the KAPA Library Quantification kit. A separate single-read 150-cycle Illumina NextSeq 550 flow cell was used to sequence each immunoSEQ 96-well plate. Turning to the authors' computational methods: Because the immunoSEQ output held only junctional sequences and lacked quality scores, the filtering could not match the filtering applied to full-length reads. To assign V/J genes and CDR3, sequences were annotated using PyIR, a Python wrapper for IgBLAST v1.9, with IMGT germline references. Reads with weak V/J assignments (E-value above 1e-6), missing CDR3, stop codons, out-of-frame junctions, or ambiguous translated residues were removed. A V3J clonotype was defined by an identical inferred V gene, J gene, and CDR3 amino acid sequence. Percentage overlap between repertoires was computed as shared unique clonotypes divided by the size of the smaller repertoire. Repertoire richness was assessed with RTK rarefaction, the Chao1 estimator, and Recon v2.1 estimates of unobserved clonotypes. This is the immuneACCESS table as TCRdb keeps it, with only in-frame sequences that have V and J called. A part of the clones is gone; compared with another copy, unresolved V genes explain less than half, and the rest is unexplained. V and J calls and clone size are given by that table; D and trimming were obtained from the DNA. Here the sample has fewer than 650,000 clones; around 78% occur a single time. The top ten constitute more than 10% of the sample.

CDR1 and CDR2, per the germline V gene (reference sequence), are MNHEY and SMNVEV. The CDR3 numbers 15 residues from cysteine through phenylalanine. The entry retains the CDR3 DNA only, 45 bases that are in frame from base 1. The V and J ends are trimmed by 8 bases and 0 bases, leaving 17 bases between them. The sample was PBMCs. This TCR was sampled from a woman in her forties in good health. Some clones in this sample may be carry-over from other donors' samples. Recombination linked TRBV27 to TRBJ2-7, and possibly TRBD1, on 5 matching bases. The CDR3 protein sequence reads: CASGSGLLSSYEQYF. At the DNA level, the sequence is TGTGCCAGCGGCTCAGGGCTTCTGAGCTCCTACGAGCAGTACTTC.